The 25 T cell receptor beta chains below were found in one sample sequenced in a study of T-cell reconstitution after alpha-beta-depleted transplantation in children. During its preparation, the TCRbeta library received unique molecular identifiers. Using its own MiXCR run on the PCR reads, TCRdb lists one record per CDR3 protein. Of fewer than 1 million distinct CDR3 sequences listed, roughly 15% are singletons. This specimen was PBMCs, mostly from graft donor cells, taken 360 days after TCRalphabeta/CD19-depleted stem cell transplant. Receptors originate from a male patient between 10 and 17 years old who had a stem cell transplant for acute lymphoblastic leukemia, so the T cells may come from the graft donor.

The chain couples TRBV10-1 to TRBJ2-7, with 9 nucleotides matching TRBD2. V lost 3 bases, J lost 6 bases, and 9 bases stayed unmatched. This CDR3 is built from 15 residues. Per germline, CDR1 WNHNN and CDR2 SYGVQD (reference sequence). As DNA, the CDR3 is TGCGCCAGCAGTGACCCCGTAGCGGGAGAGCGCGAGCAGTACTTC. As protein: CASSDPVAGEREQYF.

In the case of this clonotype: One end of the junction is discordant with germline, which a read error may explain. J is TRBJ1-2 and V is TRBV6-1; no clear D gene. Germline V gene sequence: CDR1 MNHNS, CDR2 SASEGT. CDR3 length: 15 amino acids. The CDR3 nucleotides are TGTGCCGGCAGCCCAATGGGTGCAGTTTTCTATGGCTACACCTTC. Its protein product is CAGSPMGAVFYGYTF.

At least ten counts were recorded for this clonotype. V gene TRBV29-1 combines with J gene TRBJ2-7; D not certain. V shed 3 bases and J shed 2 bases, with 8 bases lying between them. Germline V gene data show CDR1 as SQVTM and CDR2 as ANQGSEA. This CDR3 spans 12 amino acids. The CDR3 is CSVDMLPYEQYF. CDR3 sequence (DNA): TGCAGCGTTGATATGCTACCCTACGAGCAGTACTTC.

This clonotype has a count of ten or more. The genes are TRBV5-1 and TRBJ2-7; D ambiguous. CDR1 is SGHRS, CDR2 YFSETQ, per germline. This CDR3 contains 16 residues. V was cut by 0 bases and J by 2 bases, with 15 bases left in between. The CDR3 loop reads CASSLGVTLNAYEQYF. The DNA for the CDR3 is TGCGCCAGCAGCTTGGGTGTAACCCTTAATGCCTACGAGCAGTACTTC.

The gene calls are TRBV12-3 or TRBV12-4 and TRBJ2-1; possibly TRBD2 for D (6 bases). There are 18 residues in the CDR3. Trimming removed 2 bases at V and 7 bases at J, with 24 bases between. CDR3 sequence (DNA): TGTGCCAGCAGTTTATATCCCAGACTAGTCTTGGAGTGGAATGAGCAGTTCTTC. Translating gives CASSLYPRLVLEWNEQFF.

The DNA for the CDR3 is TGTGCCAGCAGCTTAGCCACTTATAGCTCCTACGAGCAGTACTTC. Its protein is CASSLATYSSYEQYF. The chain couples TRBV7-9 to TRBJ2-7; unclear D gene. The V end was cut by 0 bases, the J end by 0 bases, with 9 bases between. Germline V gene data show CDR1 as SEHNR and CDR2 as FQNEAQ (reference sequence). The CDR3 extends over 15 amino acids.

The rearrangement joins TRBV18 to TRBJ2-3; no firm D call. Germline CDR1 is KGHSH and CDR2 is LQKENI. The CDR3 totals 15 residues. The ends were cut back, 1 base at V and 4 bases at J, with 12 bases in the middle. The CDR3 bases are TGTGCCAGCTCACCACTTCCGACCAGCCCAGATACGCAGTATTTT. The encoded protein is CASSPLPTSPDTQYF.

This clonotype was seen a single time. The rearrangement links TRBV7-6 to TRBJ2-7; the D gene is possibly TRBD1 (6 bases). This CDR3 has 15 residues. Germline V CDR1 and CDR2: SGHVS, FNYEAQ. V lost 3 bases to trimming and J lost 5 bases, with 17 bases between them. The CDR3 sequence is CASSFGAGVVNEQYF. The CDR3 nucleotides are TGTGCCAGCAGCTTTGGGGCAGGGGTAGTCAACGAGCAGTACTTC.

At least ten counts were recorded for this clonotype. The CDR3 is CASKQETYEQYF. The DNA of the CDR3 is TGTGCCAGCAAGCAGGAGACTTACGAGCAGTACTTC. The chain recombines TRBV2 with TRBJ2-7; D ambiguous. The CDR3 has 12 amino acids. The germline gives CDR1 SNHLY, CDR2 FYNNEI. V was pared by 7 bases and J by 4 bases, with 11 bases between. Using reference TRBV2 and TRBJ2-7 for the parts outside the CDR3, the full variable domain is EPEVTQTPSHQVTQMGQEVILRCVPISNHLYFYWYRQILGQKVEFLVSFYNNEISEKSEIFDDQFSVERPDGSNFTLKIRSTKLEDSAMYFCASKQETYEQYFGPGTRLTVT.

The rearrangement joins TRBV12-3 or TRBV12-4 to TRBJ2-7, with a possible D match to TRBD1 (6 bases). Trimming left V 3 bases short and J 3 bases short, with 15 bases between. The CDR3 runs 15 residues. The chain's CDR3 is CASSFHREHRYEQYF. CDR3 coding DNA: TGTGCCAGCAGTTTCCACAGGGAACACCGCTACGAGCAGTACTTC.

This clonotype was observed many times. This chain connects TRBV27 to TRBJ2-1; 10 bases are shared with TRBD2. Germline V lookup: CDR1 MNHEY, CDR2 SMNVEV (reference sequence). The CDR3 contains 15 residues. Trimming took 6 bases from V and 7 from J; bases not matched to a gene: 9. CDR3 in amino acids: CASSLAGAPTNEQFF. The CDR3 DNA reads TGTGCCAGCAGCCTAGCGGGAGCCCCGACAAATGAGCAGTTCTTC.

The genes are TRBV12-3 or TRBV12-4 and TRBJ1-5, with 7 bases aligning to TRBD1. J gave up 4 bases and V 0 bases, and 12 bases lay outside the gene matches. This CDR3 has 18 residues. Here the CDR3 DNA reads TGTGCCAGCAGTTTAGCGCCCCTTTACAGGGGAGGAAATCAGCCCCAGCATTTT. Its protein product is CASSLAPLYRGGNQPQHF.

This clonotype showed up just a few times. The chain has TRBV10-3 and TRBJ2-7, with 7 bases lining up with TRBD2. Germline V gene lookup returns CDR1 ENHRY and CDR2 SYGVKD. Trimming cost V 2 bases and J 7 bases; bases outside gene matches: 11. This CDR3 is built from 15 residues. CDR3 DNA sequence: TGTGCCATCAGTGAGGATGGGGGAGGGCCGCGGGAGCAGTACTTC. As protein: CAISEDGGGPREQYF.

This clonotype was seen more than once but under ten times. The DNA for the CDR3 is TGCGCCAGCAGCTTGGCCGCAGCCTTGGGGACCGGGGAGCTGTTTTTT. Translated, it gives CASSLAAALGTGELFF. J is TRBJ2-2 and V is TRBV5-1; D gene uncertain. The CDR3 runs to 16 residues. CDR1 is SGHRS and CDR2 is YFSETQ in the germline V gene. Trimming left V 0 bases short and J 5 bases short, with 14 bases between.

The chain is built from TRBV5-6 and TRBJ1-4; 8 positions match TRBD1. The CDR3 length is 13 residues. Germline V gene sequence: CDR1 SGHDT, CDR2 YYEEEE. The V gene end was trimmed by 2 bases and the J gene end by 13 bases; junction bases not matched to a gene: 7. Here the CDR3 DNA reads TGTGCCAGCAGCTTCGTACAGGGGGGAGCACTGTTTTTT. Amino acids: CASSFVQGGALFF.

The gene calls are TRBV20-1 and TRBJ1-2; no firm D call. The V gene's germline CDR1 is DFQATT and CDR2 SNEGSKA (reference sequence). Trimming took off 1 base at V and 8 bases at J, with 17 bases between the two ends. There are 14 residues in the CDR3. The CDR3 loop is CSARVLGPLNGYTF. The CDR3 region has the DNA TGCAGTGCTAGAGTTTTAGGCCCCTTGAACGGCTACACCTTC.

The chain combines TRBV5-1 with TRBJ2-1; tentatively, D is TRBD1 (5 bases). Germline CDR1 reads SGHRS; CDR2 reads YFSETQ. Trimming left V 6 bases short and J 6 bases short, with 25 bases between. This CDR3 has 17 amino acids. CDR3 in amino acids: CASMSTGRAHRFNEQFF. CDR3 in DNA: TGCGCCAGCATGTCAACAGGTAGGGCCCACCGGTTCAATGAGCAGTTCTTC.

This clonotype has more than one count but fewer than ten. CDR3 in amino acids: CASSLVATHNEQFF. Written as DNA, the CDR3 is TGTGCCAGCAGCTTAGTGGCTACCCACAATGAGCAGTTCTTC. The chain recombines TRBV7-9 with TRBJ2-1; D gene ambiguous. The CDR3 is 14 residues long. V was clipped by 1 base and J by 5 bases, with 9 bases between them. CDR1 is SEHNR, CDR2 FQNEAQ, per germline (reference sequence). The full variable domain, in which reference TRBV7-9 and TRBJ2-1 provide the parts outside the CDR3, is DTGVSQNPRHKITKRGQNVTFRCDPISEHNRLYWYRQTLGQGPEFLTYFQNEAQLEKSRLLSDRFSAERPKGSFSTLEIQRTEQGDSAMYLCASSLVATHNEQFFGPGTRLTVL.

This clonotype was seen once. This sequence joins TRBV12-3 or TRBV12-4 and TRBJ1-2; D remains unclear. V was clipped by 6 bases and J by 1 base, with 6 bases between them. This CDR3 region has 12 residues. The CDR3 sequence: CASSPFNYGYTF. In nucleotides, the CDR3 is TGTGCCAGCAGCCCTTTTAACTATGGCTACACCTTC.

This clonotype has only a few counts. The V and J genes are TRBV4-1 and TRBJ1-6, with D tentatively TRBD1 (6 bases). The CDR3 contains 12 residues. V was trimmed by 3 bases and J by 18 bases, leaving 15 bases between them. CDR1 MGHRA and CDR2 YSYEKL come from the germline V gene. CDR3: CASSHPGGQRHF. For the CDR3, the DNA is TGCGCCAGCAGCCATCCGGGGGGGCAACGCCACTTT.

The chain carries TRBV5-1 and TRBJ2-4, with TRBD1 matching 7 bases. The trim removed 0 bases at V and 9 bases at J, leaving 6 bases unmatched. The CDR3 runs 14 residues. In germline, CDR1 is SGHRS, CDR2 YFSETQ. The CDR3 spells CASSLGQGGAIQYF. In DNA form, the CDR3 reads TGCGCCAGCAGCTTGGGACAGGGTGGTGCCATTCAGTACTTC.

CDR3 nucleotide sequence: TGTGCCAGCACCCAGGTACCCGCCTACGAGCAGTACTTC. This codes for CASTQVPAYEQYF. The chain employs TRBV13 and TRBJ2-7, with unresolved D. V lost 7 bases and J 2 bases, leaving 12 bases between the germline ends. The CDR3 totals 13 residues. Germline CDR1 and CDR2: PRHDT and FYEKMQ (reference sequence).

In this sample, this clonotype turned up a few times. This chain uses TRBV29-1 with TRBJ2-3, with D possibly being TRBD2 (6 bases). The length of the CDR3 is 11 residues. V was clipped by 3 bases and J by 5 bases, with 6 bases between them. Per germline, CDR1 SQVTM and CDR2 ANQGSEA. The CDR3 coding sequence is TGCAGCGTTGAGGGGGGAGATACGCAGTATTTT. Translating gives CSVEGGDTQYF.

This clonotype was seen a few times. The V gene is TRBV27, the J gene TRBJ2-1; D is uncertain. Between the trimmed V and J ends, which lost 3 bases and 5 bases, there was a span of 8 bases. The CDR3 loop spans 13 amino acids. Germline V gene lookup returns CDR1 MNHEY and CDR2 SMNVEV (reference sequence). The CDR3 is CASSFKGDNEQFF. The CDR3 bases are TGTGCCAGCAGTTTTAAAGGAGACAATGAGCAGTTCTTC.

The chain carries TRBV11-2 and TRBJ2-3, with 8 bases matching TRBD2. Germline trimming cut 4 bases from V and 3 bases from J; bases unmatched to any gene: 6. The CDR3 covers 15 residues. The germline CDR1 and CDR2 sequences are SGHAT and FQNNGV. DNA of the CDR3: TGTGCCAGCAGCTACCGGGGGGGGGTGACAGATACGCAGTATTTT. It encodes CASSYRGGVTDTQYF.